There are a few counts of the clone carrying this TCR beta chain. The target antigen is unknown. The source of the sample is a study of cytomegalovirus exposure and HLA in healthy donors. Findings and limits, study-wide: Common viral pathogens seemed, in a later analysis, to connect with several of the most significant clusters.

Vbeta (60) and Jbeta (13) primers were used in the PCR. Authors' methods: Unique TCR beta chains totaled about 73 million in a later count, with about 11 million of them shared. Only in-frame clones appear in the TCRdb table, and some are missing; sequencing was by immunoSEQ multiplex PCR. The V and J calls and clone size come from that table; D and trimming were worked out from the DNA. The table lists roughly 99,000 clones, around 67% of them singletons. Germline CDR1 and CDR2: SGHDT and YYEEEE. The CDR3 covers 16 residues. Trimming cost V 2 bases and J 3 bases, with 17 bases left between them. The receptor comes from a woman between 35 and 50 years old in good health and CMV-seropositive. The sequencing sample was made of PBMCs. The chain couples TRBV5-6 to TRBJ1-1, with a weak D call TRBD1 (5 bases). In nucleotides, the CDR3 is TGTGCCAGCAGCTTAGGCCGGGGGAGGGTTGACACTGAAGCTTTCTTT. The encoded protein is CASSLGRGRVDTEAFF.